Ten or more counts support the clone carrying this T cell receptor (beta chain). Its specificity is unknown. This sample is part of a study of CD8 T cells in ankylosing spondylitis. Quantitative 5'-RACE with molecular barcodes produced the TCR beta libraries. Each CDR3 protein gets one entry after TCRdb re-called the 5' RACE reads with MiXCR. Of about 96,000 distinct CDR3 sequences in the sample, about 9% were seen once. Study-level points and caveats: Past research had described some motif variants in reactive arthritis synovial fluid and blood. Clones tied to disease were said to be significantly enriched in matched ankylosing spondylitis synovial fluid. Typical of ankylosing spondylitis blood, it appeared, was a TCR beta motif of several highly homologous variants.

This clonotype was obtained from a male donor with ankylosing spondylitis or in good health (not recorded which). Specimen: blood, either unsorted or a sorted T cell fraction (not recorded which).

Here the CDR3 DNA reads TGTGCCAGCAGCCAAGACGCCCGAGCTCAGCCCCAGCATTTT. Translating gives CASSQDARAQPQHF. The rearrangement uses TRBV3-1 and TRBJ1-5; D ambiguous. Germline V CDR1 and CDR2: LGHDT, YNNKEL (reference sequence). The CDR3 loop spans 14 amino acids. The germline V and J ends were trimmed by 0 bases and 6 bases, with 9 bases remaining between them.